The 11 T cell receptor beta chains below all came from one sample that was sequenced in a study of Ad26.COV2.S vaccination and SARS-CoV-2 variants. Sequencing used immunoSEQ multiplex PCR; TCRdb keeps in-frame clones, though not all of them. The table includes about 500,000 clones, roughly 87% detected once. Treatment reported: around 19 received Ad26.COV2.S at low or high dose, single or two shots; 5 received placebo; per-sample allocation not given. On day 63 after the first injection, vaccine and placebo recipients gave samples. The specimen was peripheral blood, collected in a trial of Ad26.COV2.S vaccine versus placebo. Source of these receptors: a person between 18 and 65 years old who received the Ad26.COV2.S COVID-19 vaccine or a placebo.

The chain employs TRBV5-6 and TRBJ1-1; D unresolved. CDR3 length: 16 residues. V lost 0 bases, J lost 0 bases, and 12 bases lay in between. Germline CDR1 reads SGHDT; CDR2 reads YYEEEE. The CDR3 spells CASSLGPRVMNTEAFF. The CDR3 DNA follows: TGTGCCAGCAGCTTGGGACCCCGGGTCATGAACACTGAAGCTTTCTTT.

This chain links TRBV3-1 (or the pseudogene TRBV3-2) with TRBJ1-1; perhaps TRBD1 as D (6 bases). Per germline, CDR1 LGHDT and CDR2 YNNKEL (reference sequence). V lost 6 bases to trimming and J lost 2 bases, with 13 bases between them. The CDR3 consists of 14 residues. CDR3 bases: TGTGCCAGCAGTACCCAGGGGTTCAACACTGAAGCTTTCTTT. Translation: CASSTQGFNTEAFF.

Of note for this clone: The junction does not match germline at one end; this may be a read error. The chain couples TRBV7-9 to TRBJ2-1, with 7 nucleotides matching TRBD1. The CDR3 has 12 residues. Looked up from germline, CDR1 is SEHNR and CDR2 is FQNEAQ (reference sequence). The CDR3 DNA reads as TGTGCCAGCAGCTACCCAACAGGGGATCCCGTCTTC. Translation gives CASSYPTGDPVF.

The V gene is TRBV6-5, the J gene TRBJ1-1, with a possible D match to TRBD1 (5 bases). CDR3 size: 12 residues. Per germline, CDR1 MNHEY and CDR2 SVGAGI. Trimming took off 7 bases at V and 3 bases at J, with 9 bases between the two ends. The CDR3 reads CASKGRDTEAFF. The CDR3 coding sequence is TGTGCCAGCAAGGGCAGGGACACTGAAGCTTTCTTT.

The chain links TRBV5-1 to TRBJ1-2, with TRBD1 identical over 7 bases. CDR3 length equals 18 residues. With 4 bases clipped from V and 2 bases from J, the junction kept 17 bases outside the gene matches. Germline CDR1 SGHRS, CDR2 YFSETQ. The CDR3 region is CASSQQPGQPNLNYGYTF. CDR3 coding DNA: TGCGCCAGCAGCCAACAACCGGGACAGCCGAACCTAAACTATGGCTACACCTTC.

The chain recombines TRBV20-1 with TRBJ1-2; D perhaps matches TRBD1 (5 bases). Germline V CDR1 and CDR2: DFQATT, SNEGSKA (reference sequence). The CDR3 is 11 residues long. The CDR3 DNA follows: TGCACCGTAGCCGGGACGGCTGGCTACACCTTC. This gives the protein CTVAGTAGYTF.

In this sample, this clone is medium-sized (0.01 to 0.1%). J is TRBJ2-7 and V is TRBV9; the D call may be TRBD1 or TRBD2 (5 bases each). The CDR3 totals 14 residues. The V end lost 2 bases, the J end lost 2 bases, and 11 bases lay between the germline ends. The germline CDR1 and CDR2 sequences are SGDLS and YYNGEE. The CDR3 region has the DNA TGTGCCAGCAGCGTCGGGACGGACCCCTACGAGCAGTACTTC. It translates to CASSVGTDPYEQYF.

The chain uses TRBV29-1 and TRBJ1-3; D perhaps matches TRBD1 (6 bases). CDR1 is SQVTM and CDR2 is ANQGSEA in the germline V gene. The CDR3 extends over 13 amino acids. Between the trimmed V and J ends, which lost 6 bases and 0 bases, there was a span of 9 bases. This CDR3 reads CSVQGYSGNTIYF. The CDR3 bases are TGCAGCGTACAGGGTTACTCTGGAAACACCATATATTTT.

The V gene is TRBV15, the J gene TRBJ2-7; D ambiguous. The CDR3 is made up of 14 amino acids. V shed 0 bases and J shed 3 bases, with 9 bases lying between them. Germline-derived CDR1 and CDR2 are LNHNV and YYDKDF (reference sequence). CDR3 nucleotides: TGTGCCACCAGCAGAGAAGGTATAGGCTACGAGCAGTACTTC. It is translated as CATSREGIGYEQYF.

The chain combines TRBV4-1 with TRBJ2-1; 12 nucleotides agree with TRBD2. The germline CDR1 and CDR2 sequences are MGHRA and YSYEKL. The CDR3 is 15 residues long. Losses at the gene ends were 4 bases for V and 7 bases for J; bases not matched to a gene: 5. The CDR3 sequence: CASSLIGLAGNEQFF. CDR3 in DNA: TGCGCCAGCAGCCTAATCGGACTAGCGGGGAATGAGCAGTTCTTC.

This clone was recorded once. The J gene is TRBJ2-7, the V gene TRBV28; D is undetermined. CDR1 and CDR2 from the germline V gene are MDHEN and SYDVKM. V lost 6 bases to trimming and J lost 4 bases, with 16 bases between them. CDR3 length equals 14 residues. CDR3 protein: CASRTTQRIYEQYF. For the CDR3, the DNA is TGTGCCAGCAGGACGACACAAAGAATTTACGAGCAGTACTTC.